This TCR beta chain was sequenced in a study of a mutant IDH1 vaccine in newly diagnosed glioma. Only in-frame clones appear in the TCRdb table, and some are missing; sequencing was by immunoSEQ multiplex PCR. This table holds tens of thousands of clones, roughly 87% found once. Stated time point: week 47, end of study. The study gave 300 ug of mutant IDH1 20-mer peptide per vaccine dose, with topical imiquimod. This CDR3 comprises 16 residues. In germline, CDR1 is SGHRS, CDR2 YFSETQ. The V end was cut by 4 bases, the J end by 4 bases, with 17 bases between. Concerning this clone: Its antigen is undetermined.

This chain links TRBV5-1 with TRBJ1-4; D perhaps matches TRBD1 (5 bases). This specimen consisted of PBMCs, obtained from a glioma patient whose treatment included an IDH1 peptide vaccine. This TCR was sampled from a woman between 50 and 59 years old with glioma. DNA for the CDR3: TGCGCCAGCAGCCCGGGGGTTTCCCGTGGTAATGAAAAACTGTTTTTT. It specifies CASSPGVSRGNEKLFF.